This T cell receptor (beta chain) was sequenced for a study of T cells in women clearing cervical HPV infection. Study at large: Donors had HPV16-related CIN3 or worse; 2 had invasive cancer.

Genomic DNA, averaging about 1,300 ng per sample, yielded TCR beta CDR3 via immunoSEQ. Assay: immunoSEQ multiplex PCR; the TCRdb copy retains only in-frame clones and omits some. The table gives some 40,000 clones; the top ten clones make up less than 6% of it. This sequence originates from a woman aged 18-69 years with a cervical HPV16 infection that either progressed to CIN3+ or cleared (not recorded which). Sequences were obtained from blood buffy coat.

CDR3 residues: CSAQTGGKLFF. The covered CDR3 bases are TGCAGTGCCCAGACAGGGGGCAAA. The chain combines TRBV20-1 with TRBJ1-4; TRBD1 matches 10 bases. The CDR3 is cut off 3 residues early in the read; its end comes from the germline J gene. There are 11 residues in the CDR3. Germline CDR1 and CDR2: DFQATT and SNEGSKA (reference sequence).